The source of this T cell receptor beta chain is a study of cytomegalovirus exposure and HLA in healthy donors. This CDR3 contains 16 residues. Per germline, CDR1 PRHDT and CDR2 FYEKMQ (reference sequence). With 2 bases removed from V and 0 bases from J, the gap between germline ends came to 10 bases. This PCR relied on a set of 60 Vbeta primers and 13 Jbeta primers. Under the authors' procedure: Unique TCR beta chains totaled about 78 million in a later count, with around 11 million of them shared. TCRdb's table, derived via immunoSEQ multiplex PCR, lists solely in-frame clones and lacks some. V and J calls plus clone size are reproduced from that table; the DNA served to infer D and trimming. The data contain some 140,000 clones, around 79% of them seen just once; the ten biggest clones take up 2.5% to 3%.

Sequencing used PBMCs. This TCR was recovered from a man younger than 35 in good health and CMV-seronegative. This chain uses TRBV13 with TRBJ1-4; D gene uncertain. The CDR3, as DNA: TGTGCCAGCAGCTTAATGGAGGTTGCAACTAATGAAAAACTGTTTTTT. Amino acids: CASSLMEVATNEKLFF.